This is a list of T cell receptor beta chains from one sample in a study of graft-versus-host responses after intestinal transplantation. Clones were read by immunoSEQ multiplex PCR, and TCRdb kept only the in-frame ones, dropping some. The table has about 18,000 clones, around 39% seen once. This sample comprised alloreactive CD4+ T cells from a mixed lymphocyte reaction culture, obtained before intestinal transplant. All receptors come from a human patient who received an intestinal transplant. The CDR3 runs from the conserved cysteine through the conserved F or W. D genes are given only for firm matches. Only part of the rows carry a size: once, few, many, or a class if the clone is expanded.

-,TRBJ2-1,-,TRBV2,TGTGCCAGCAGTGAAGTCCGACGGTCCTCCTACAATGAGCAGTTCTTC,CASSEVRRSSYNEQFF
-,TRBJ2-7,-,TRBV7-2,TGTGCCAGCAGCTTAGCGCAGGTTACCTACGAGCAGTACTTC,CASSLAQVTYEQYF
TRBD2,TRBJ2-2,-,TRBV11-3,TGTGCCAGCAGCTTCGCTACGGGACTAGCGGGGGGACGGAACACCGGGGAGCTGTTTTTT,CASSFATGLAGGRNTGELFF
TRBD1,TRBJ1-2,few,TRBV6-5,TGTGCCAGCAGAGCAGGGGGAACTAGCTATGGCTACACCTTC,CASRAGGTSYGYTF
-,TRBJ1-1,few,TRBV5-6,TGTGCCAGCAGCTTGGCCGGGGGCTTAACCACTGAAGCTTTCTTT,CASSLAGGLTTEAFF
-,TRBJ2-5,-,TRBV18,TGTGCCAGCTCACCACCGGCAGGGATGGAGACCCAGTACTTC,CASSPPAGMETQYF
-,TRBJ1-2,few,TRBV7-2,TGTGCCAGCAGCTTAGTCGGGGGGCGCGACTATGGCTACACCTTC,CASSLVGGRDYGYTF
-,TRBJ2-3,-,TRBV19,TGTGCCAGTAGTATACAGTCCAGGACCTTCACAGATACGCAGTATTTT,CASSIQSRTFTDTQYF
TRBD2,TRBJ2-4,once,TRBV4-2,TGTGCCAGCAGCCAAGACGCTAGCGGGGGGTGGACAAAAAACATTCAGTACTTC,CASSQDASGGWTKNIQYF
-,TRBJ1-2,-,TRBV7-2,TGTGCCAGCAGCTTAGATGGTGGCCGGAGAGGAGGCTACACCTTC,CASSLDGGRRGGYTF
-,TRBJ1-5,few,TRBV6-8,TGTGCCAGCAGTTACGGGGGGGGAACCTCTAGGAACAATCAGCCCCAGCATTTT,CASSYGGGTSRNNQPQHF
-,TRBJ1-1,-,TRBV27,TGTGCCAGCAGTTTAAATCCGAACACTGAAGCTTTCTTT,CASSLNPNTEAFF
-,TRBJ2-1,few,TRBV6-1,TGTGCCAGCAGGCGCTCAGGGGTAGGGGAGCAGTTCTTC,CASRRSGVGEQFF
-,TRBJ1-6,medium-sized,TRBV6-1,TGTGCCAGCAGCCTCAATTCACCCCTCCACTTT,CASSLNSPLHF
-,TRBJ2-5,-,TRBV10-3,TGTGCCATCAGTGAGTCGGTCAGGTCAGAGACCCAGTACTTC,CAISESVRSETQYF
-,TRBJ2-1,-,TRBV7-9,TGTGCCAGCAGCTCGAAGCGGAGTGAGCAGTTCTTC,CASSSKRSEQFF
-,TRBJ1-1,-,TRBV2,TGTGCCAGCAGTGGGCGGAACTTAAACACTGAAGCTTTCTTT,CASSGRNLNTEAFF
TRBD2,TRBJ2-2,medium-sized,TRBV6-5,TGTGCCAGCAGTTACTCGAGGACTAGGTCGGGGGAGCTGTTTTTT,CASSYSRTRSGELFF
-,TRBJ2-1,few,TRBV5-6,TGTGCCAGCAGCCCAGTTTTAGCTTTCTCCTACAATGAGCAGTTCTTC,CASSPVLAFSYNEQFF
-,TRBJ1-1,few,TRBV29-1,TGCAGCGCCATGCGGGGAAACACTGAAGCTTTCTTT,CSAMRGNTEAFF
TRBD2,TRBJ2-3,-,TRBV7-9,TGTGCCAGCAGCCGCCGCTTAGCGGGGACTAGCACAGATACGCAGTATTTT,CASSRRLAGTSTDTQYF
TRBD1,TRBJ1-2,few,TRBV25-1,TGTGCCAGCAGACGACAGGGGGCCCCAGACTATGGCTACACCTTC,CASRRQGAPDYGYTF
-,TRBJ2-1,few,TRBV9,TGTGCCAGCAGCCCCCACCAGAGCCGCGGTGAGCAGTTCTTC,CASSPHQSRGEQFF
TRBD1,TRBJ1-6,few,TRBV19,TGTGCCAGTAGTCCCCGGGACAGGAATAATTCACCCCTCCACTTT,CASSPRDRNNSPLHF
-,TRBJ2-7,-,TRBV2,TGTGCCAGCATGACGGGAACCTACGAGCAGTACTTC,CASMTGTYEQYF
-,TRBJ2-3,few,TRBV11-2,TGTGCCAGCAGCCGGGGGACTCACACAGATACGCAGTATTTT,CASSRGTHTDTQYF
TRBD1,TRBJ1-6,once,TRBV19,TGTGCCAGTAGTCCCGGGACAGGGTACTCTAATAATTCACCCCTCCACTTT,CASSPGTGYSNNSPLHF
-,TRBJ1-5,-,TRBV5-4,TGTGCCAGCAGCTTGATCGGGGGGCTCGGCAATCAGCCCCAGCATTTT,CASSLIGGLGNQPQHF
TRBD1,TRBJ1-5,once,TRBV27,TGTGCCAGCAGTTTCGGGACAGGGAGGAATCAGCCCCAGCATTTT,CASSFGTGRNQPQHF
-,TRBJ1-2,few,TRBV28,TGTGCCAGCAGTTCTAAGTCGTCTCGGGGTAACTATGGCTACACCTTC,CASSSKSSRGNYGYTF
-,TRBJ2-7,-,TRBV4-1,TGCGCCAGCAGCCAAGATCATTCCAGACCTCGGGGCGAGCAGTACTTC,CASSQDHSRPRGEQYF
TRBD2,TRBJ2-5,-,TRBV9,TGTGCCAGCAGCGGGACCGGGACTAGGGGAGAGACCCAGTACTTC,CASSGTGTRGETQYF
-,TRBJ2-5,few,TRBV9,TGTGCCAGCAGCGTAGGGCAGGCGGGGACCCAGTACTTC,CASSVGQAGTQYF
-,TRBJ2-5,-,TRBV4-1,TGCGCCAGCAGCCATAATACTTGGGGGCGATTGGGAGAGACCCAGTACTTC,CASSHNTWGRLGETQYF
-,TRBJ2-7,once,TRBV5-1,TGCGCCAGCAGCTTGGGTTTATCCAGGGAGATTGCCTACGAGCAGTACTTC,CASSLGLSREIAYEQYF
TRBD2,TRBJ2-1,-,TRBV6-1,TGTGCCGGGAGTAAGCGGGGGATGGACAATGAGCAGTTCTTC,CAGSKRGMDNEQFF
-,TRBJ1-1,few,TRBV29-1,TGCAGCGTCAGCTTGACGGTGAACACTGAAGCTTTCTTT,CSVSLTVNTEAFF
-,TRBJ2-7,medium-sized,TRBV5-6,TGTGCCAGCAGCTTTGCTGGGAGAAGCTCCTACGAGCAGTACTTC,CASSFAGRSSYEQYF
-,TRBJ2-7,few,TRBV5-1,TGCGCCAGCAGCTTGGAAACCTGGCTCTACGAGCAGTACTTC,CASSLETWLYEQYF
-,TRBJ1-5,-,TRBV4-2,TGTGCCAGCAGCCAAGATGGTGGCAGGGGCAATCAGCCCCAGCATTTT,CASSQDGGRGNQPQHF
-,TRBJ2-7,few,TRBV18,TGTGCCAGCTCACCAGACCGAGGCGAGCAGTACTTC,CASSPDRGEQYF
-,TRBJ1-1,few,TRBV10-3,TGTGCCATCAGTGAGGGGACCCTGAACACTGAAGCTTTCTTT,CAISEGTLNTEAFF
TRBD1,TRBJ1-4,-,TRBV5-1,TGCGCCAGCAAGACTCAGGGGGAAACTAATGAAAAACTGTTTTTT,CASKTQGETNEKLFF
-,TRBJ2-3,-,TRBV11-2,TGTGCCAGCAGCTTTTCGGGGGCCACAGATACGCAGTATTTT,CASSFSGATDTQYF
-,TRBJ1-6,-,TRBV5-6,TGTGCCAGCAGCTTGGCCGGGACCCTTCGCTCACCCCTCCACTTT,CASSLAGTLRSPLHF
-,TRBJ1-1,once,TRBV6-1,TGTGCCAGCAGCCCTTACTTGGGGAACACTGAAGCTTTCTTT,CASSPYLGNTEAFF
TRBD1,TRBJ2-6,-,TRBV18,TGTGCCAGCTCACCGGGGACAGGGGGCAACTCTGGGGCCAACGTCCTGACTTTC,CASSPGTGGNSGANVLTF